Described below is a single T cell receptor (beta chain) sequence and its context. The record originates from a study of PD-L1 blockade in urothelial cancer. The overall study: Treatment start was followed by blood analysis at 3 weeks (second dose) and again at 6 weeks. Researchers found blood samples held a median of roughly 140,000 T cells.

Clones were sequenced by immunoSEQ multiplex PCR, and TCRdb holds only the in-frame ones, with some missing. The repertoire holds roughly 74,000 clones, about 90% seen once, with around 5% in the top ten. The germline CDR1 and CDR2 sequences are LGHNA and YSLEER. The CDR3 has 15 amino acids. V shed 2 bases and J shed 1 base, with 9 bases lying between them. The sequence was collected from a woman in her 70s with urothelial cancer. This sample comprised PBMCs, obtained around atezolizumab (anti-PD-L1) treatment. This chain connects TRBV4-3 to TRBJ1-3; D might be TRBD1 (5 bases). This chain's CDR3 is CASSQFPGSGNTIYF. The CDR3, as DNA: TGCGCCAGCAGCCAATTTCCAGGGTCTGGAAACACCATATATTTT.